The source of this T cell receptor (beta chain) is a study of blood T cell repertoires in COVID-19. Sequencing was performed with immunoSEQ multiplex PCR; in TCRdb, only in-frame clones are kept and a portion is missing. Of 60,000 to 65,000 clones listed, roughly 80% are singletons. The origin of this receptor is a man aged 60 to 75 with COVID-19, enrolled during active disease. The sequenced sample was peripheral blood.

The CDR3 spells CATRLAPSYGYTF. The CDR3 nucleotides read TGTGCCACCCGACTTGCCCCAAGTTATGGCTACACCTTC. This rearrangement joins TRBV6-5 to TRBJ1-2; D remains ambiguous. CDR3 length: 13 amino acids. Germline CDR1 MNHEY, CDR2 SVGAGI. Deletions cut 10 bases from V and 5 bases from J, with 17 bases between.